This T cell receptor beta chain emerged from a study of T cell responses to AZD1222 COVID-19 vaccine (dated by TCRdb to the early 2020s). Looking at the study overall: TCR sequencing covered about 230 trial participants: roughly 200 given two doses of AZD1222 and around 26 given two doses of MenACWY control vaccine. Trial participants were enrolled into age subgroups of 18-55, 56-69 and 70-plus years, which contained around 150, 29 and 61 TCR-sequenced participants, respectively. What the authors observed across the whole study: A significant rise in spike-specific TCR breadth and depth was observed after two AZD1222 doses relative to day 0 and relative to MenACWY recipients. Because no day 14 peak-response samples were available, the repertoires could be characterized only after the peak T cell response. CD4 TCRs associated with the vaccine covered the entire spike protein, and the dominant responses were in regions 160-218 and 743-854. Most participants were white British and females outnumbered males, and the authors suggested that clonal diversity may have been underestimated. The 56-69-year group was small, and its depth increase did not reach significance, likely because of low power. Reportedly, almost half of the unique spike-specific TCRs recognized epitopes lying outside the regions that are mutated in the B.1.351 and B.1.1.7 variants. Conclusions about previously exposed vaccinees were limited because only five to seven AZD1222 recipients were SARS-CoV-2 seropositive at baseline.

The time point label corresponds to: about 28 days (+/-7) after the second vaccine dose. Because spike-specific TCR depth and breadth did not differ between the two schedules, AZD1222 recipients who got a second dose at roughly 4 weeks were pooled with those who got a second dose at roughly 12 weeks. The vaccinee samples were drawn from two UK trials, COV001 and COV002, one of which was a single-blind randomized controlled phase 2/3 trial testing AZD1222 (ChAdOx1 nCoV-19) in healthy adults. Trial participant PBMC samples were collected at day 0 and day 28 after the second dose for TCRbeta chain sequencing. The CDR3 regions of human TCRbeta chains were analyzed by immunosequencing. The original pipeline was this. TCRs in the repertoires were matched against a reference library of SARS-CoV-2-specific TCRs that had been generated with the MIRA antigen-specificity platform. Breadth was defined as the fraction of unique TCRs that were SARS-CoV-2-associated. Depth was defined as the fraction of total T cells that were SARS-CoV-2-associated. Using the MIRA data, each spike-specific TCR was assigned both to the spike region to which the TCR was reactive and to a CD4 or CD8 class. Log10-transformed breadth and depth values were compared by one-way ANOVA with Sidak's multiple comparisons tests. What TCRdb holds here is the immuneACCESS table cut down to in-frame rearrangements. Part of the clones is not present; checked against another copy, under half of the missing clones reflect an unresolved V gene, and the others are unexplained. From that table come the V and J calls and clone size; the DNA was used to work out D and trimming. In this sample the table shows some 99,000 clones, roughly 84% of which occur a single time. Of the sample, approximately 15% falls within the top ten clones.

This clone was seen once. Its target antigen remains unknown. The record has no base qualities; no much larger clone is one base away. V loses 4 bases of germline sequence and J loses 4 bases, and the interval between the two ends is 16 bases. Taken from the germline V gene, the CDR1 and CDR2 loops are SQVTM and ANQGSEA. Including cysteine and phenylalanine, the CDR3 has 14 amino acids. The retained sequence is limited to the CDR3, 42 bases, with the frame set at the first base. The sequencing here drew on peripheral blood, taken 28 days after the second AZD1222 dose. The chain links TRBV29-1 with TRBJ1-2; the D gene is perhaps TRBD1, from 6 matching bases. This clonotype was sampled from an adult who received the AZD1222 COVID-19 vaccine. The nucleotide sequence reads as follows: TGCAGCGTTGCCCCTCGACAGGCCACCTATGGCTACACCTTC. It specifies CSVAPRQATYGYTF.